The 17 T cell receptor beta chains listed next were all sequenced from one sample in a study of T cell responses to AZD1222 COVID-19 vaccine. The repertoire was sequenced with immunoSEQ multiplex PCR; TCRdb's copy has only in-frame clones and lacks some. The table records roughly 93,000 clones, 75% to 90% of them present only once. This specimen was peripheral blood, taken on day 0 of AZD1222 vaccination. The receptor set was obtained from an adult in good health.

The J gene is TRBJ2-3, the V gene TRBV4-3, with D uncertain. Trimming took off 1 base at V and 2 bases at J, with 7 bases between the two ends. The CDR3 runs to 14 residues. Germline assignment: CDR1 LGHNA and CDR2 YSLEER. The CDR3: CASSQGGNTDTQYF. The CDR3 nucleotides read TGCGCCAGCAGCCAAGGAGGAAACACAGATACGCAGTATTTT.

The rearrangement links TRBV6-2 or TRBV6-3 to TRBJ1-1; 9 positions agree with TRBD1. Looked up from germline, CDR1 is MNHEY and CDR2 is SVGEGT. V lost 0 bases, J lost 2 bases, and 10 bases stayed unmatched. The CDR3 is 18 amino acids. The CDR3 loop is CASSYSFYQQGANTEAFF. CDR3 sequence (DNA): TGTGCCAGCAGTTACTCGTTTTATCAACAGGGGGCAAACACTGAAGCTTTCTTT.

This chain joins TRBV25-1 and TRBJ1-6; 7 bases line up with TRBD1. V gave up 2 bases and J gave up 13 bases; unmatched junction bases: 8. The length of the CDR3 is 14 residues. CDR1 and CDR2 from the germline V gene are MGHDK and SYGVNS. The CDR3: CASSEPRQGGPLHF. The CDR3 region has the DNA TGTGCCAGCAGTGAACCCCGACAGGGTGGGCCCCTCCACTTT.

This rearrangement joins TRBV9 to TRBJ2-6; 10 nucleotides match TRBD1. Germline CDR1 and CDR2: SGDLS and YYNGEE. Trimming cost V 2 bases and J 0 bases; bases outside gene matches: 2. The CDR3 runs to 17 residues. This chain's CDR3 is CASSVGQGSSGANVLTF. The DNA for the CDR3 is TGTGCCAGCAGCGTGGGACAGGGGAGCTCTGGGGCCAACGTCCTGACTTTC.

CDR3 nucleotide sequence: TGCGCCAGCAGCCAAGGGACAGTAAATTCACCCCTCCACTTT. Protein sequence: CASSQGTVNSPLHF. The rearrangement uses TRBV4-1 and TRBJ1-6; possible D gene TRBD1, 6 bases. Germline-derived CDR1 and CDR2 are MGHRA and YSYEKL. V was clipped by 1 base and J by 7 bases, with 8 bases between them. The CDR3 is made up of 14 amino acids.

This clone has only one observation. This rearrangement joins TRBV7-2 to TRBJ2-7; the D gene is possibly TRBD2 (6 bases). The CDR3 is made up of 16 amino acids. The germline V gene has CDR1 SGHTA and CDR2 FQGNSA. Trimming took 5 bases from V and 0 from J, leaving 17 bases between them. As DNA, the CDR3 is TGTGCCAGCAGCCTCATCGGGGGTTTTAGCTCCTACGAGCAGTACTTC. This codes for CASSLIGGFSSYEQYF.

V usage is TRBV6-6 and J usage is TRBJ2-7; a weak D match, TRBD1 (6 bases). CDR1 and CDR2 (germline): MNHNY, SVGAGI (reference sequence). The CDR3 consists of 15 residues. Trimming cost V 8 bases and J 6 bases, with 23 bases left between them. The CDR3 nucleotides read TGTGCCAGCGACCCAGGGGTGGGGTTTCCCCTCGAGCAGTACTTC. Translation: CASDPGVGFPLEQYF.

J is TRBJ2-7 and V is TRBV5-4; either TRBD1 or TRBD2 may supply D (6 bases each). CDR1 and CDR2 from the germline V gene are SGHNT and YYREEE (reference sequence). This CDR3 is 16 amino acids long. V was pared by 4 bases and J by 6 bases, with 23 bases between. The CDR3 DNA sequence: TGTGCCAGCAGCCGAGGGGGATGGGGGAACGGGGGCGAGCAGTACTTC. Residues: CASSRGGWGNGGEQYF.

The chain has TRBV19 and TRBJ2-7; 11 nucleotides line up with TRBD2. This CDR3 is built from 16 residues. Germline values: CDR1 LNHDA, CDR2 SQIVND (reference sequence). V gave up 4 bases and J gave up 1 base; unmatched junction bases: 6. The CDR3 DNA is TGTGCCAGTAGTAAATCCGGGACTAGCGGATCCTACGAGCAGTACTTC. It is translated as CASSKSGTSGSYEQYF.

The rearrangement uses TRBV27 and TRBJ2-7; tentative D call: TRBD2 (5 bases). V was shortened by 2 bases and J by 7 bases, with 18 bases between the two germline ends. The CDR3 runs 15 residues. Per germline, CDR1 MNHEY and CDR2 SMNVEV (reference sequence). CDR3 nucleotide sequence: TGTGCCAGCAGTTTAATAGGGTGGGGAGAAGGAGAGCAGTACTTC. It specifies CASSLIGWGEGEQYF.

This chain connects TRBV14 to TRBJ1-1; the D is unclear. The ends were cut back, 4 bases at V and 0 bases at J, with 18 bases in the middle. Germline CDR1 and CDR2: SGHDN and FVKESK. The CDR3 consists of 17 residues. The CDR3 protein is CASSPIPFGYLNTEAFF. The DNA for the CDR3 is TGTGCCAGCAGCCCGATACCCTTCGGGTACTTGAACACTGAAGCTTTCTTT.

The gene calls are TRBV29-1 and TRBJ2-1, with D possibly matching TRBD1 (6 bases). Trimming cost V 4 bases and J 7 bases, with 20 bases left between them. The germline V gene has CDR1 SQVTM and CDR2 ANQGSEA. This CDR3 is built from 15 residues. DNA for the CDR3: TGCAGCGTTGGAAGTGAGGACAGAAATGTAAATGAGCAGTTCTTC. The encoded protein is CSVGSEDRNVNEQFF.

The rearrangement links TRBV25-1 to TRBJ1-4; D might be TRBD1 (6 bases). The CDR3 contains 14 residues. V lost 4 bases, J lost 6 bases, and 12 bases lay in between. Germline values: CDR1 MGHDK, CDR2 SYGVNS. CDR3 DNA sequence: TGTGCCAGCAGTGGTCCGGGGGGGCATGAAAAACTGTTTTTT. It translates to CASSGPGGHEKLFF.

This chain links TRBV6-2 or TRBV6-3 with TRBJ1-1; D is uncertain. The CDR3 has 13 amino acids. The germline V gene has CDR1 MNHEY and CDR2 SVGEGT. With 5 bases removed from V and 0 bases from J, the gap between germline ends came to 7 bases. CDR3 in amino acids: CASSLRVNTEAFF. The CDR3 nucleotides are TGTGCCAGCAGTCTAAGGGTGAACACTGAAGCTTTCTTT.

Remarks on this clone: The junction departs from the called germline gene at one end, perhaps through a read error. This chain uses TRBV6-5 with TRBJ2-1; no clear D gene. Germline V gives CDR1 MNHEY, CDR2 SVGAGI. This CDR3 region has 15 residues. CDR3 nucleotide sequence: TGTGCCAGCAGCCTTCGTTTGGTGGCCTATAATGAGCAGTTCTTC. As protein: CASSLRLVAYNEQFF.

CDR3 sequence: CASTPRGQPQHF. The CDR3 DNA sequence: TGTGCCAGCACCCCGAGGGGTCAGCCCCAGCATTTT. The genes are TRBV28 and TRBJ1-5; possible D gene TRBD1, 5 bases. CDR3 length: 12 residues. Trimming removed 7 bases from V and 6 bases from J, with 10 bases in between. Per the germline V gene, CDR1 is MDHEN and CDR2 is SYDVKM. Full variable domain (rest looked up from reference TRBV28 and TRBJ1-5): DVKVTQSSRYLVKRTGEKVFLECVQDMDHENMFWYRQDPGLGLRLIYFSYDVKMKEKGDIPEGYSVSREKKERFSLILESASTNQTSMYLCASTPRGQPQHFGDGTRLSIL.

The chain carries TRBV19 and TRBJ2-7; TRBD2 agrees at 11 bases. Germline V lookup: CDR1 LNHDA, CDR2 SQIVND (reference sequence). The CDR3 runs to 14 residues. V lost 8 bases, J lost 2 bases, and 5 bases stayed unmatched. CDR3 nucleotide sequence: TGTGCCAGTGCCGGGACTAGCGGACCCTACGAGCAGTACTTC. It is translated as CASAGTSGPYEQYF.